This T cell receptor beta chain was captured by sequencing in a study of response to subunit inactivated influenza vaccine. Study conclusions and caveats: Authors suggested that a seasonal influenza vaccination recruits few new T cells each time.

TCRdb analysed the RT-PCR reads with MiXCR anew, one entry per CDR3 protein. The table has fewer than 650,000 distinct CDR3 sequences, 10% to 15% seen once; the top ten hold over 10%. This clonotype showed up just a few times. Its antigen is as yet unknown. V was shortened by 6 bases and J by 9 bases, with 14 bases between the two germline ends. CDR3 size: 12 residues. The V gene's germline CDR1 is SGHAT and CDR2 FQNNGV. This TCR derives from a man in his fifties or sixties who received an inactivated influenza vaccine. This sequence joins TRBV11-2 and TRBJ2-5; D gene uncertain. Sequenced material: PBMCs from blood, taken roughly 47 days after vaccination. For the CDR3, the DNA is TGTGCCAGCAGGCAGGACCTTAGGGCCCAGTACTTC. It translates to CASRQDLRAQYF. Full variable domain (rest looked up from reference TRBV11-2 and TRBJ2-5): EAGVAQSPRYKIIEKRQSVAFWCNPISGHATLYWYQQILGQGPKLLIQFQNNGVVDDSQLPKDRFSAERLKGVDSTLKIQPAKLEDSAVYLCASRQDLRAQYFGPGTRLLVL.